Below, one TCR beta chain is given with its context. Its antigen is as yet unknown. Trimming took off 3 bases at V and 2 bases at J, with 16 bases between the two ends. The CDR3 extends over 16 amino acids. The record originates from a study of neurological immune-mediated disorders. A single run covered 15-18 subjects with over 200 million TCR-beta sequences. TCRdb re-analysed the 5' RACE reads in MiXCR, keeping a single row per CDR3 protein. The repertoire holds roughly 50,000 distinct CDR3 sequences, with around 25% as singletons. Study conclusions and caveats: TCR-beta repertoires seemed private in all groups, with no expanded CDR3 amino acid sequences shared.

The clonotype originates from a woman in her 70s in good health. The specimen was PBMCs. The rearrangement uses TRBV12-3 or TRBV12-4 and TRBJ2-5; D perhaps matches TRBD2 (5 bases). CDR3 region: CASSLSFTGRQETQYF. The CDR3 region has the DNA TGTGCCAGCAGTTTGAGTTTCACGGGAAGACAAGAGACCCAGTACTTC.